This T cell receptor beta chain was profiled in a study of a mutant IDH1 vaccine in newly diagnosed glioma. Overall study context: Vaccines began 4-6 weeks after radiotherapy alone, or with temozolomide cycles.

Stated time point: week 23, last vaccination. Each vaccine dose was 300 ug of mutant IDH1 20-mer peptide, with topical imiquimod. Patients carried new grade 3 or 4 IDH1-mutant astrocytomas lacking nuclear ATRX. The CDR3 contains 13 residues. In germline, CDR1 is SGHNT, CDR2 YENEEA. V lost 2 bases, J lost 6 bases, and 8 bases lay in between. Worth noting for this clone: No antigen is known for it.

Study findings and constraints: It was roughly 93% of patients that developed vaccine-induced immune responses. Pseudoprogression appeared unlinked to shifts in leading peripheral T cell clonotypes.

Measured with immunoSEQ multiplex PCR; TCRdb has only the in-frame clones, and not every one. The table shows under 45,000 clones, with around 90% occurring only once. The sequences come from PBMCs, collected from a glioma patient whose treatment included an IDH1 peptide vaccine. The genes are TRBV11-3 and TRBJ1-5; unclear D gene. The receptor was derived from a man in his fifties or sixties with glioma. CDR3 residues: CASSLSVCQPQHF. CDR3 bases: TGTGCCAGCAGCTTATCGGTGTGTCAGCCCCAGCATTTT.